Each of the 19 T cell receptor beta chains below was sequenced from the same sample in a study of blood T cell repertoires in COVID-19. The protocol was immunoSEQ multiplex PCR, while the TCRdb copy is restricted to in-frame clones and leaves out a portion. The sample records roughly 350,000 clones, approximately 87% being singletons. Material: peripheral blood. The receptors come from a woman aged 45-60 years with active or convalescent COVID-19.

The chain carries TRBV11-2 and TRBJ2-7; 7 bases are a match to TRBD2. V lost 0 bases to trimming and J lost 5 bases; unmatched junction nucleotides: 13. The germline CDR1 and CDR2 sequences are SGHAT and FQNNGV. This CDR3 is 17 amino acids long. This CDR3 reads CASSLDLKGGSAHEQYF. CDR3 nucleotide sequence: TGTGCCAGCAGCTTAGATCTGAAGGGAGGGTCAGCGCACGAGCAGTACTTC.

The CDR3 reads CAFRDRYTDTQYF. The DNA for the CDR3 is TGTGCCTTTCGGGACAGATATACAGATACGCAGTATTTT. J is TRBJ2-3 and V is TRBV6-6; 7 bases line up with TRBD1. V lost 11 bases to trimming and J lost 3 bases; unmatched junction nucleotides: 8. Germline-derived CDR1 and CDR2 are MNHNY and SVGAGI (reference sequence). The length of the CDR3 is 13 residues.

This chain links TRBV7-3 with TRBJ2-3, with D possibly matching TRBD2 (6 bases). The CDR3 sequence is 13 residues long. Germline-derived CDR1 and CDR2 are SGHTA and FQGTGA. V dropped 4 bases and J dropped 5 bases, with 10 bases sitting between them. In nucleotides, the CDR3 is TGTGCCAGCAGCTCCGTCGGGAGAGATACGCAGTATTTT. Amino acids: CASSSVGRDTQYF.

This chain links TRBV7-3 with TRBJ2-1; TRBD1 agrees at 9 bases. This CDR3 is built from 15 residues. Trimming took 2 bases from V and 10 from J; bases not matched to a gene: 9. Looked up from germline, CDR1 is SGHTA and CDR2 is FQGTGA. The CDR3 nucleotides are TGTGCCAGCAGCTTAGACGGGGACAGGGCTCAAGAGCAGTTCTTC. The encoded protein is CASSLDGDRAQEQFF.

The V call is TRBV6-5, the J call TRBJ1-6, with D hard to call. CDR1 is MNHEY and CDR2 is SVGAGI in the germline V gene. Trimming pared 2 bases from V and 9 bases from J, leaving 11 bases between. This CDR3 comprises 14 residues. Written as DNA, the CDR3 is TGTGCCAGCAGTTACGCCGGAGGTGGTTCACCCCTCCACTTT. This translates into CASSYAGGGSPLHF.

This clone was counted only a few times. The CDR3 reads CASTPFYSNQPQHF. DNA of the CDR3: TGTGCCAGTACCCCCTTCTATAGCAATCAGCCCCAGCATTTT. The chain joins TRBV19 to TRBJ1-5, with D uncertain. The CDR3 loop spans 14 amino acids. Germline V gene sequence: CDR1 LNHDA, CDR2 SQIVND (reference sequence). V lost 7 bases and J lost 0, with 10 bases in between.

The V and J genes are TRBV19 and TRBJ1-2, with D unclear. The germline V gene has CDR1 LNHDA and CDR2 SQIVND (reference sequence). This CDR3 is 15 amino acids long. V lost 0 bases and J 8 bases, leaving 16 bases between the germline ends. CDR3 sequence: CASSIDRVGREGYTF. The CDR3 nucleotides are TGTGCCAGTAGTATAGATCGGGTAGGTCGAGAAGGCTACACCTTC. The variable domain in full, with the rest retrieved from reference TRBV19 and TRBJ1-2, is DGGITQSPKYLFRKEGQNVTLSCEQNLNHDAMYWYRQDPGQGLRLIYYSQIVNDFQKGDIAEGYSVSREKKESFPLTVTSAQKNPTAFYLCASSIDRVGREGYTFGSGTRLTVV.

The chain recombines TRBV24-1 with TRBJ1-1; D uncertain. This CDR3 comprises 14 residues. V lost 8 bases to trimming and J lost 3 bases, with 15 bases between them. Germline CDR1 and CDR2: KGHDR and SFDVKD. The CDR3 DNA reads TGTGCCACCAATACAAGGAGGGCGGACACTGAAGCTTTCTTT. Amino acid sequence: CATNTRRADTEAFF.

The CDR3: CASSQLNNQPQHF. DNA of the CDR3: TGTGCCAGCTCACAGCTTAACAATCAGCCCCAGCATTTT. The V and J genes are TRBV18 and TRBJ1-5, with D unclear. The germline V gene encodes CDR1 KGHSH and CDR2 LQKENI. The CDR3 is made up of 13 amino acids. V was shortened by 4 bases and J by 3 bases, with 7 bases between the two germline ends.

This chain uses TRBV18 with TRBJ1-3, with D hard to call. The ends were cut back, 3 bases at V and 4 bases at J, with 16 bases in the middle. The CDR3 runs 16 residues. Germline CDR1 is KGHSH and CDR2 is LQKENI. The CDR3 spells CASSPSRSGSGNTIYF. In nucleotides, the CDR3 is TGTGCCAGCTCACCGTCACGGTCCGGGTCGGGAAACACCATATATTTT.

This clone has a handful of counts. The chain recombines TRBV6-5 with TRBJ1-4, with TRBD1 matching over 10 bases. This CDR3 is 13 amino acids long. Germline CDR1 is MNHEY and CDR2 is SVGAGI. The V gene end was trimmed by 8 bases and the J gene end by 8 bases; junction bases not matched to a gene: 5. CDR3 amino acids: CASGTGVGEKLFF. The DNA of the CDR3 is TGTGCCAGCGGGACAGGGGTCGGCGAAAAACTGTTTTTT.

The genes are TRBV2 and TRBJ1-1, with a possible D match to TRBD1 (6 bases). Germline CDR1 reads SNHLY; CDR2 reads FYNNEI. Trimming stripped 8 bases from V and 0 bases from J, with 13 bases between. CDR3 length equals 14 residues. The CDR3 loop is CASWGRRVNTEAFF. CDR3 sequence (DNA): TGTGCCAGCTGGGGGCGTAGGGTGAACACTGAAGCTTTCTTT.

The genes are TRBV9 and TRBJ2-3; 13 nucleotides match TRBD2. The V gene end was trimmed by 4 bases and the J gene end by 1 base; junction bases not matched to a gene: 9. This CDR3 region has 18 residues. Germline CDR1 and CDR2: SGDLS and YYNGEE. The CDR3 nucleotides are TGTGCCAGCAGCCCAAGCAGACTAGCGGGGGGCCGCACAGATACGCAGTATTTT. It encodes CASSPSRLAGGRTDTQYF.

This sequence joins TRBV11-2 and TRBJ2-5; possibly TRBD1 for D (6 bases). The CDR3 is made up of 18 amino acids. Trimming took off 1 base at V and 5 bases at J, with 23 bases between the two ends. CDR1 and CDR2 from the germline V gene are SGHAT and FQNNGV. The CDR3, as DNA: TGTGCCAGCAGCTTAGGCGCCCGGACAGTGGGAAGGGGGGAGACCCAGTACTTC. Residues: CASSLGARTVGRGETQYF.

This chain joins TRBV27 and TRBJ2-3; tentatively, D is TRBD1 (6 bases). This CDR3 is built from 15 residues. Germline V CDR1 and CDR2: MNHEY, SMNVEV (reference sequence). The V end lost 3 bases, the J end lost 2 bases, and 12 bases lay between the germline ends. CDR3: CASSFAGTYTDTQYF. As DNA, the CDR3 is TGTGCCAGCAGTTTTGCCGGGACATACACAGATACGCAGTATTTT.

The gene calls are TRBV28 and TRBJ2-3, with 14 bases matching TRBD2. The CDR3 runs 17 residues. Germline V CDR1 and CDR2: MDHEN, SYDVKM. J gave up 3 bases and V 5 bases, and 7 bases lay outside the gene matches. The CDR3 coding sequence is TGTGCCAGCAGTCGCGGGACTAGCGGGAGAGGGACAGATACGCAGTATTTT. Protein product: CASSRGTSGRGTDTQYF. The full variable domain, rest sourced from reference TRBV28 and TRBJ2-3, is DVKVTQSSRYLVKRTGEKVFLECVQDMDHENMFWYRQDPGLGLRLIYFSYDVKMKEKGDIPEGYSVSREKKERFSLILESASTNQTSMYLCASSRGTSGRGTDTQYFGPGTRLTVL.

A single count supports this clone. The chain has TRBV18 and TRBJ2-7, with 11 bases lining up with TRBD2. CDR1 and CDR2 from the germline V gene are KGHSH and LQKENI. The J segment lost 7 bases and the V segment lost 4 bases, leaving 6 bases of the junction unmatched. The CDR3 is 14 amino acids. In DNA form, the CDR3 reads TGTGCCAGCTCACTAGCGGGGGGGCCGGAGGAGCAGTACTTC. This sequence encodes CASSLAGGPEEQYF.

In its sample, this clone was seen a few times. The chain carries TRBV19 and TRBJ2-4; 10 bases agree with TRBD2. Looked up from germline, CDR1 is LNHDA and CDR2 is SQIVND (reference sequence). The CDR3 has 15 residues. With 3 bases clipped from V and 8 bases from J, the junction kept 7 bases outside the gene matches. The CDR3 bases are TGTGCCAGTAGTATCGGTACTAGCGGGGCGGACATTCAGTACTTC. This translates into CASSIGTSGADIQYF. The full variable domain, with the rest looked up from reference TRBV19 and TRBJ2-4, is DGGITQSPKYLFRKEGQNVTLSCEQNLNHDAMYWYRQDPGQGLRLIYYSQIVNDFQKGDIAEGYSVSREKKESFPLTVTSAQKNPTAFYLCASSIGTSGADIQYFGAGTRLSVL.

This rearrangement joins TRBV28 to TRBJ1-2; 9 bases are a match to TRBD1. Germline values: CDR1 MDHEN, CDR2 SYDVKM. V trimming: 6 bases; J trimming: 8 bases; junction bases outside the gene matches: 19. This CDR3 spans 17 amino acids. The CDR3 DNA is TGTGCCAGCAGGAAACCGGGACAGGGTCCGGCTCGGCGAGGCTACACCTTC. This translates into CASRKPGQGPARRGYTF.